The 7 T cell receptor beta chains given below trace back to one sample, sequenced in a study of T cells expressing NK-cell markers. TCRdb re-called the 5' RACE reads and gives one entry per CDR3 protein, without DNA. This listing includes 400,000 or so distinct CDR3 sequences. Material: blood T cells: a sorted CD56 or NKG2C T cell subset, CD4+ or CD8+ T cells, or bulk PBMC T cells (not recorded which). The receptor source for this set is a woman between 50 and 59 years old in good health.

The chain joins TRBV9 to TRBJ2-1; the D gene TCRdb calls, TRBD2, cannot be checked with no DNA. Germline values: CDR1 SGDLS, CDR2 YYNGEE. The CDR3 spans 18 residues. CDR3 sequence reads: CASSVGRLAGRSYNEQFF.

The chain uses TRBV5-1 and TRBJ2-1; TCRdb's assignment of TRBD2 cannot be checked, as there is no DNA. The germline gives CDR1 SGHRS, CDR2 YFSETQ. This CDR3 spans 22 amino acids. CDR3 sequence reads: CASSLMGRHPAGGSPPYNEQFF.

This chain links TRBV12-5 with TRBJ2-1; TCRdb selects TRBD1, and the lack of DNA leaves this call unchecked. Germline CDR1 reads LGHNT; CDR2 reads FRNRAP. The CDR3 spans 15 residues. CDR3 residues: CASGLTLTGINEQFF.

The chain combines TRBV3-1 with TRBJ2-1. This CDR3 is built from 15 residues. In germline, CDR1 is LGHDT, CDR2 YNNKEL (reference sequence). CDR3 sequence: CASRSGPPSYNEQFF.

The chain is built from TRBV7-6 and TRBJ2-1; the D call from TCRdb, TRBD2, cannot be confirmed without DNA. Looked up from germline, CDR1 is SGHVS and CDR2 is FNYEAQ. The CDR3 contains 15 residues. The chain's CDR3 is CASSLSLALSGEQFF.

The CDR3 protein is CASSFRYSNEKLFF. The rearrangement links TRBV28 to TRBJ1-4. Germline V gene sequence: CDR1 MDHEN, CDR2 SYDVKM. The CDR3 is made up of 14 amino acids.

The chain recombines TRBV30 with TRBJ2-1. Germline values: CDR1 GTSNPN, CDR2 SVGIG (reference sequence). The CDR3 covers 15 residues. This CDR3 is CAWSRAVTSYNEQFF. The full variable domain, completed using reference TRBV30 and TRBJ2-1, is SQTIHQWPATLVQPVGSPLSLECTVEGTSNPNLYWYRQAAGRGLQLLFYSVGIGQISSEVPQNLSASRPQDRQFILSSKKLLLSDSGFYLCAWSRAVTSYNEQFFGPGTRLTVL.